The sequence of this T cell receptor beta chain was determined in a study of naive and memory T cell subsets. Whole-study findings and limits: From naive to CM, EM and EMRA, diversity decreased and Gini increased. Over 90% of naive TCR sequences appeared only once, unlike memory subsets. A clonotype means one alpha or beta sequence, not an alpha/beta pair.

Two oligonucleotides, mixed equimolar, formed the beta constant-region primer covering TRBC1 and TRBC2. An oligonucleotide with the SP2 primer and a 12-nucleotide UMI was ligated to the cDNA 3' end. MiXCR was run by TCRdb on the UMI-ligation and nested PCR reads, yielding one entry per CDR3 protein. The sample records 140,000 to 150,000 distinct CDR3 sequences, about 18% being singletons. The sample holds a few counts of this clonotype. The antigen remains unidentified. V was clipped by 3 bases and J by 0 bases, with 5 bases between them. The CDR3 covers 13 residues. The germline gives CDR1 KGHSH, CDR2 LQKENI.

The sequence was obtained from a human donor in good health. The rearrangement links TRBV18 to TRBJ1-1; unclear D gene. Sequences were obtained from naive CD4+ T cells from blood. The CDR3 reads CASSPSLNTEAFF. Written as DNA, the CDR3 is TGTGCCAGCTCACCGAGCCTGAACACTGAAGCTTTCTTT.